The source of this T cell receptor (beta chain) is a study of post-analysis software for immune sequencing data. For the study at large: Relapsing-remitting, secondary progressive and progressive-relapsing courses of multiple sclerosis were included. Study-wide points: Controls' normalized Chao1 diversity significantly exceeded that of multiple sclerosis patients. Roughly five TRBV segments were significantly more frequent in patients than in controls. TRBV5-6, TRBV5-1 and TRBV20-1 were among these segments. By F measure, strong co-clustering occurred among samples prepared in the same batch.

This CDR3 is 13 amino acids long. Trimming took off 4 bases at V and 0 bases at J, with 8 bases between the two ends. The germline V gene encodes CDR1 SQVTM and CDR2 ANQGSEA. Each TCR beta cDNA library carried unique molecular identifiers. Each batch of about 0.95 to 10 million T cells produced 400,000 to 650,000 cDNA molecules. TCRdb reanalysed the PCR reads using MiXCR and keeps one entry per CDR3 protein. The data hold 430,000 or so distinct CDR3 sequences, with approximately 38% observed a single time. This clonotype was recorded a few times. Its antigen remains unknown. This rearrangement joins TRBV29-1 to TRBJ2-3; D is ambiguous. This TCR came from a girl aged 2 to 10 with multiple sclerosis. The source material was blood. CDR3 in DNA: TGCAGCGTTGTTGGTGCGAGCACAGATACGCAGTATTTT. Protein: CSVVGASTDTQYF.